This TCR beta chain emerged from a study of identical twins. Study-level points and caveats: Insertions ran lower in abundant cord blood beta clonotypes, though not in memory repertoires.

Trimming took 7 bases from V and 6 from J, leaving 13 bases between them. The CDR3 covers 13 residues. Unique molecular identifiers were present on the cDNA, and a universal primer site came from template switching. Each CDR3 protein gets one entry after TCRdb re-called the 5' RACE reads with MiXCR. The sample lists about 300,000 distinct CDR3 sequences, about 12% occurring once. This clonotype has a handful of counts. Its antigen is not known. These data also formed part of another study, on yellow fever vaccine responses in identical twins.

The sequence was obtained from a young woman in good health. The sequencing sample was made of CD8+ T cells sorted from blood. The gene calls are TRBV12-3 or TRBV12-4 and TRBJ2-1, with a possible D match to TRBD2 (6 bases). CDR3 bases: TGTGCCAGCACCAGGCGGGGCCCCAATGAGCAGTTCTTC. Its protein is CASTRRGPNEQFF.